The sequence of this TCR beta chain was determined in a study of memory CD4+ T cells and cytomegalovirus serostatus. Single viable CD3+CD4+CD8-CD45RO+ cells were sorted as the memory CD4+ T cells. Per the study methods: After removing out-of-frame reads, under 2.5 million distinct TCRbeta sequences remained. Clones were read by immunoSEQ multiplex PCR, and TCRdb kept only the in-frame ones, dropping some. That table furnishes V, J and clone size, whereas the DNA furnished D and trimming. This sample has about 45,000 clones, with around 82% found just once. This clone was detected only a few times. Trimming removed 8 bases from V and 1 base from J, with 11 bases in between. This CDR3 comprises 13 residues. In germline, CDR1 is SGHAT, CDR2 FQNNGV.

What was sequenced was memory CD4+ T cells from blood. This receptor was obtained from an adult in good health and CMV-seronegative. The V and J genes are TRBV11-2 and TRBJ1-1; maybe TRBD1 (5 bases). For the CDR3, the DNA is TGTGCCAGCTCACGGGACTCGAACACTGAAGCTTTCTTT. Translated, it gives CASSRDSNTEAFF.